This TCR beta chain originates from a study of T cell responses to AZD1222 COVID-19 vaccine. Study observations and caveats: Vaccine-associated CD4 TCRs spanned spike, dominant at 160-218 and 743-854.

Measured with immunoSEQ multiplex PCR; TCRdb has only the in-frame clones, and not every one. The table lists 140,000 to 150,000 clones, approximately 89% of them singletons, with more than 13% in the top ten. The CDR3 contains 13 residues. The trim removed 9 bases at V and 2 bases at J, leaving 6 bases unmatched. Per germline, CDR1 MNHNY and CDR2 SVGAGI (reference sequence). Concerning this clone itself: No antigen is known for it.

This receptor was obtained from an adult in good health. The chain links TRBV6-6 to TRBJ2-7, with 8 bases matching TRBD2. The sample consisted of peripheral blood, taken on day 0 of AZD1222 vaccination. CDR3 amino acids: CASHGTSPYEQYF. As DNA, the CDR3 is TGTGCCAGTCACGGGACTAGTCCCTACGAGCAGTACTTC.